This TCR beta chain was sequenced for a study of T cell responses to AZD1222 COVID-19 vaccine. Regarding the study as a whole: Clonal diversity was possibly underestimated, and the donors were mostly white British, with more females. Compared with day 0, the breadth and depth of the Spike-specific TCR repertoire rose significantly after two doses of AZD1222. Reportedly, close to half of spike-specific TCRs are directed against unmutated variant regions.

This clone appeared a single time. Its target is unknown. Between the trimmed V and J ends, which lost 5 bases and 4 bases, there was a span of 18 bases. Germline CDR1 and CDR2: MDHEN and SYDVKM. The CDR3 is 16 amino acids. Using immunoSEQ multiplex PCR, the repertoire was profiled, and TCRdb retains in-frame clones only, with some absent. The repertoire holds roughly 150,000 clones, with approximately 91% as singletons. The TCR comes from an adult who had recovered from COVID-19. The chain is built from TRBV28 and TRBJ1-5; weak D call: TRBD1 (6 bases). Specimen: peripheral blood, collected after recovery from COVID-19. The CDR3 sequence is CASSPSGGGRNQPQHF. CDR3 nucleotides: TGTGCCAGCAGTCCGTCCGGAGGGGGTAGAAATCAGCCCCAGCATTTT. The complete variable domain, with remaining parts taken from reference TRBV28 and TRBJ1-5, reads DVKVTQSSRYLVKRTGEKVFLECVQDMDHENMFWYRQDPGLGLRLIYFSYDVKMKEKGDIPEGYSVSREKKERFSLILESASTNQTSMYLCASSPSGGGRNQPQHFGDGTRLSIL.